The clone carrying this TCR beta chain has at least ten counts. What it binds is not known. The data are from a study of T-cell reconstitution after alpha-beta-depleted transplantation in children. Study-level points and caveats: Elevated TCRbeta diversity at day 60 was traced, in some patients, to surviving recipient T cells and thymic progenitors. One year after transplant, T-cell counts and diversity came mostly from newly produced T cells.

The germline V gene encodes CDR1 ENHRY and CDR2 SYGVKD. V shed 10 bases and J shed 0 bases, with 19 bases lying between them. The CDR3 loop spans 15 amino acids. As it was prepared, the TCRbeta library received unique molecular identifiers. TCRdb re-called the PCR reads through MiXCR, storing one row per CDR3 protein. The sample includes about 200,000 distinct CDR3 sequences, 5% to 6.5% of them seen just once. This clonotype was obtained from a girl less than two years old with combined immunodeficiency, due to receive a stem cell transplant. The sample in question was PBMCs, obtained before TCRalphabeta/CD19-depleted stem cell transplant. This chain connects TRBV10-3 to TRBJ2-7; D gene uncertain. CDR3 in DNA: TGTGCCACGAGGCAATCGACGGAGAACTCCTACGAGCAGTACTTC. This gives the protein CATRQSTENSYEQYF.